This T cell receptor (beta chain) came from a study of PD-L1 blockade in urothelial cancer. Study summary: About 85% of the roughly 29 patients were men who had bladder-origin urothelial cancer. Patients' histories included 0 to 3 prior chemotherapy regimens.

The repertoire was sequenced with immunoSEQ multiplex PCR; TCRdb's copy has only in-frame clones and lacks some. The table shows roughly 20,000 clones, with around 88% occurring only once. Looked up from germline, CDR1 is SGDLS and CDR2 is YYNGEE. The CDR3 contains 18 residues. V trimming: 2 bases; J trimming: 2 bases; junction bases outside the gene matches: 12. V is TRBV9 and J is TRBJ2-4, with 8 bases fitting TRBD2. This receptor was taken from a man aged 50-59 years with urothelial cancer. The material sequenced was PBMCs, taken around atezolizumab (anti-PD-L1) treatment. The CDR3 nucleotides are TGTGCCAGCAGCGTGGGAGGAGCGGGGGCCCGTTCCAAAAACATTCAGTACTTC. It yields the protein CASSVGGAGARSKNIQYF.